What follows are 17 T cell receptor beta chains derived from one specimen sequenced in a study of shared clonotypes between healthy human individuals. Generated by immunoSEQ multiplex PCR, the TCRdb table keeps only in-frame clones and is missing some. The sample carries fewer than 1.6 million clones, 98% recorded once. The sequenced sample consisted of naive CD4+ T cells sorted from blood. Subset noted: CD45RA+ positively selected. The receptors come from a man under 40 in good health.

The chain carries TRBV5-1 and TRBJ1-2; D might be TRBD1 (6 bases). Germline loops: CDR1 SGHRS, CDR2 YFSETQ. The germline V and J ends were trimmed by 0 bases and 6 bases, with 12 bases remaining between them. This CDR3 comprises 14 residues. The CDR3 bases are TGCGCCAGCAGCTTGGAGCGGACAGACAATGGCTACACCTTC. Protein product: CASSLERTDNGYTF.

The rearrangement links TRBV11-2 to TRBJ2-3; 9 bases are a match to TRBD2. The junction had 3 bases not matched to a gene; V was cut back by 2 bases and J by 3 bases. CDR1 SGHAT and CDR2 FQNNGV come from the germline V gene. The CDR3 length is 15 residues. The CDR3 DNA reads as TGTGCCAGCAGCTTATTAGCGGGAGCTACAGATACGCAGTATTTT. Protein product: CASSLLAGATDTQYF.

The rearrangement uses TRBV28 and TRBJ2-7; D possibly corresponds to TRBD1 (6 bases). The CDR3 sequence is 14 residues long. With 10 bases removed from V and 0 bases from J, the gap between germline ends came to 16 bases. From germline, CDR1 is MDHEN and CDR2 SYDVKM. The CDR3 DNA follows: TGTGCCACGGAGAAACAGGGCGTCTCCTACGAGCAGTACTTC. Its translation: CATEKQGVSYEQYF. Supplemented by reference TRBV28 and TRBJ2-7, the full variable domain reads DVKVTQSSRYLVKRTGEKVFLECVQDMDHENMFWYRQDPGLGLRLIYFSYDVKMKEKGDIPEGYSVSREKKERFSLILESASTNQTSMYLCATEKQGVSYEQYFGPGTRLTVT.

The gene calls are TRBV29-1 and TRBJ2-3; TRBD2 matches 9 bases. This CDR3 comprises 11 residues. The germline gives CDR1 SQVTM, CDR2 ANQGSEA. The J segment lost 14 bases and the V segment lost 1 base, leaving 4 bases of the junction unmatched. The CDR3 loop reads CSVEVLAGRYF. The CDR3 nucleotides read TGCAGCGTTGAAGTTCTAGCGGGAAGGTATTTT.

The gene calls are TRBV19 and TRBJ1-3; D unresolved. Germline V gene lookup returns CDR1 LNHDA and CDR2 SQIVND (reference sequence). The V gene lost 9 bases and the J gene lost 0 bases, with 15 bases spanning the gap. This CDR3 is 15 amino acids long. As DNA, the CDR3 is TGTGCCAGCCTAGGTGTGCGGGTCTCTGGAAACACCATATATTTT. This encodes CASLGVRVSGNTIYF.

This clone was seen once. The chain couples TRBV6-6 to TRBJ2-7; D gene unclear. The germline V gene encodes CDR1 MNHNY and CDR2 SVGAGI (reference sequence). The V end was cut by 0 bases, the J end by 3 bases, with 6 bases between. The CDR3 length is 13 residues. The CDR3 region is CASSYSKGYEQYF. The CDR3 DNA is TGTGCCAGCAGTTACTCAAAGGGCTACGAGCAGTACTTC.

V usage is TRBV7-8 and J usage is TRBJ1-1; no clear D. Trimming cost V 6 bases and J 5 bases, with 19 bases left between them. Germline CDR1 reads SGHVS; CDR2 reads FQNEAQ. The length of the CDR3 is 15 residues. The CDR3 reads CASSSSGSAGTEAFF. The CDR3 DNA reads TGTGCCAGCAGTTCCAGCGGGTCGGCTGGGACTGAAGCTTTCTTT.

This chain joins TRBV5-6 and TRBJ2-5, with no clear D. Germline V lookup: CDR1 SGHDT, CDR2 YYEEEE. CDR3 size: 11 residues. Trimming cost V 6 bases and J 2 bases, with 5 bases left between them. DNA of the CDR3: TGTGCCAGCACCCTTCAAGAGACCCAGTACTTC. It specifies CASTLQETQYF.

This sequence joins TRBV11-2 and TRBJ2-7; possibly TRBD1 or TRBD2 for D (6 bases each). CDR3 length equals 17 residues. The ends were cut back, 5 bases at V and 1 base at J, with 21 bases in the middle. From germline, CDR1 is SGHAT and CDR2 FQNNGV. The CDR3 protein is CASSTVGGGIRSYEQYF. In DNA form, the CDR3 reads TGTGCCAGCAGCACCGTTGGAGGGGGTATTAGATCCTACGAGCAGTACTTC.

V and J are TRBV4-2 and TRBJ1-5; a weak D match, TRBD1 (5 bases). Looked up from germline, CDR1 is LGHNA and CDR2 is YNFKEQ. V lost 1 base and J lost 0, with 7 bases in between. The CDR3 sequence is 15 residues long. The CDR3 DNA is TGTGCCAGCAGCCAAGCGGGACTTAGCAATCAGCCCCAGCATTTT. It yields the protein CASSQAGLSNQPQHF.

This chain connects TRBV18 to TRBJ1-2, with 7 bases aligning to TRBD1. V shed 4 bases and J 8 bases; nucleotides not matched to a gene: 7. Germline CDR1 and CDR2: KGHSH and LQKENI. The CDR3 is 13 residues long. The CDR3 DNA is TGTGCCAGCTCACAGGACAGGCTGGGCGGCTACACCTTC. It specifies CASSQDRLGGYTF.

This chain links TRBV30 with TRBJ2-1, with unresolved D. The length of the CDR3 is 11 residues. Trimming removed 1 base at V and 7 bases at J, with 5 bases between. CDR1 GTSNPN and CDR2 SVGIG come from the germline V gene (reference sequence). This CDR3 reads CAWSESNEQFF. CDR3 bases: TGTGCCTGGAGTGAGTCAAATGAGCAGTTCTTC.

The chain has TRBV2 and TRBJ1-1; the D is unclear. This CDR3 has 17 residues. V lost 8 bases to trimming and J lost 5 bases, with 27 bases between them. Germline V CDR1 and CDR2: SNHLY, FYNNEI. CDR3 region: CASCYALHEGLKTEAFF. The CDR3 DNA sequence: TGTGCCAGCTGCTATGCCCTACATGAGGGTCTTAAAACTGAAGCTTTCTTT.

This clone is a singleton in its sample. This chain links TRBV14 with TRBJ1-1, with D perhaps TRBD1 (5 bases). V was clipped by 1 base and J by 3 bases, with 15 bases between them. The length of the CDR3 is 16 residues. Germline V lookup: CDR1 SGHDN, CDR2 FVKESK. The CDR3 reads CASSQGSVGRDTEAFF. As DNA, the CDR3 is TGTGCCAGCAGCCAAGGTTCGGTGGGCAGGGACACTGAAGCTTTCTTT.

The V call is TRBV5-5, the J call TRBJ2-7, with 15 bases matching TRBD2. V lost 4 bases, J lost 7 bases, and 3 bases stayed unmatched. The V gene's germline CDR1 is SGHKS and CDR2 YYEKEE (reference sequence). The CDR3 has 14 residues. The CDR3: CASSMGLAGGEQYF. The CDR3 DNA reads as TGTGCCAGCAGCATGGGACTAGCGGGAGGTGAGCAGTACTTC.

The rearrangement uses TRBV7-9 and TRBJ2-3; D not resolved. Trimming stripped 5 bases from V and 0 bases from J, with 18 bases between. CDR1 and CDR2 from the germline V gene are SEHNR and FQNEAQ (reference sequence). CDR3 length: 17 residues. The CDR3 protein is CASSPSLRSPSTDTQYF. The DNA for the CDR3 is TGTGCCAGCAGCCCGAGCCTCAGGTCACCCAGCACAGATACGCAGTATTTT.

The chain combines TRBV5-4 with TRBJ1-1; no reliable D call. Per the germline V gene, CDR1 is SGHNT and CDR2 is YYREEE (reference sequence). The CDR3 contains 15 residues. Trimming stripped 1 base from V and 0 bases from J, with 10 bases between. The CDR3 DNA follows: TGTGCCAGCAGCTTGATGGAATACATGAACACTGAAGCTTTCTTT. Translated: CASSLMEYMNTEAFF.